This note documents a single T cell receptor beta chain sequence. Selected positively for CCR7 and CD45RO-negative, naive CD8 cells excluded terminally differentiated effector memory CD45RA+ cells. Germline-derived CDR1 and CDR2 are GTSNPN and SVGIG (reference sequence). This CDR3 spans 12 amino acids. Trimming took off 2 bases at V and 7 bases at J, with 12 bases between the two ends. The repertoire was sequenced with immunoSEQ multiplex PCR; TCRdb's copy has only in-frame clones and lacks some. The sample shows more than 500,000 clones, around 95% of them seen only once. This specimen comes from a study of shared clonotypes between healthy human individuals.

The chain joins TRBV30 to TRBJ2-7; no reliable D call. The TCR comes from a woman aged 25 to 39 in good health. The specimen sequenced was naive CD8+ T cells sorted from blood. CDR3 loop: CAWSPLLSEQYF. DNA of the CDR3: TGTGCCTGGAGTCCCCTCCTCTCGGAGCAGTACTTC.